One T cell receptor (beta chain) is described in this entry. Clones were read by immunoSEQ multiplex PCR, and TCRdb kept only the in-frame ones, dropping some. This table has around 71,000 clones, approximately 85% appearing once. This record comes from a study of blood T cell repertoires in COVID-19. Between the trimmed V and J ends, which lost 4 bases and 3 bases, there was a span of 12 bases. The CDR3 extends over 14 amino acids. Germline V gene sequence: CDR1 SGHAT, CDR2 FQNNGV. V is TRBV11-2 and J is TRBJ1-2, with D maybe TRBD1 (6 bases). Sequencing was performed on peripheral blood. The sequence derives from an elderly man with acute or convalescent COVID-19. The CDR3 is CASSYVAGDYGYTF. CDR3 DNA sequence: TGTGCCAGCAGCTACGTCGCAGGGGACTATGGCTACACCTTC.